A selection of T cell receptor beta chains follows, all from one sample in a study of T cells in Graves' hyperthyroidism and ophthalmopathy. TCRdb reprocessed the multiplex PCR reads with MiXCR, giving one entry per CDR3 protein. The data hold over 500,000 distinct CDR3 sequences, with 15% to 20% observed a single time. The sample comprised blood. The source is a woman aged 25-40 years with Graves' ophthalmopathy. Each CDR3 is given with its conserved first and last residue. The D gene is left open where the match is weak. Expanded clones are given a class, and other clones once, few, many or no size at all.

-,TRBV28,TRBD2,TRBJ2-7,TGTGCCAGCAGTACCGGGACTAGCTTCTCCGAGCAGTACTTC,CASSTGTSFSEQYF
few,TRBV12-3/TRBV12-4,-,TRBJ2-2,TGTGCCAGCAGTTTGTTCGAGGGAGGGCTGTTTTTT,CASSLFEGGLFF
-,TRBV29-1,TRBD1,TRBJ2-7,TGCAGCGTAAGACAGGGGACATTGGGCGAGCAGTACTTC,CSVRQGTLGEQYF
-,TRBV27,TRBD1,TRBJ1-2,TGTGCCAGCAGCCCCGCAGGGGGCTTTTACTATGGCTACACCTTC,CASSPAGGFYYGYTF
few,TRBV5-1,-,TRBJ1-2,TGCGCCAGCAGCTTGGTACCGAAAAGATGGGGCTACACCTTC,CASSLVPKRWGYTF
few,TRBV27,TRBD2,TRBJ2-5,TGTGCCAGCAGTCCAACGACTAGCGGGGAGAATCAGTACTTC,CASSPTTSGENQYF
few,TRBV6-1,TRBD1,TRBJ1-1,TGTGCCAGCAGTGAAGCGACCGGGACAGTGTTCCGAGGAGACACTGAAGCTTTCTTT,CASSEATGTVFRGDTEAFF
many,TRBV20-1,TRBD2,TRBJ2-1,TGCAGTGCTTACTCGGGACTAGCGGGAGGGAATGAGCAGTTCTTC,CSAYSGLAGGNEQFF
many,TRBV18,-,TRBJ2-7,TGTGCCAGCTCACCCCTACCTGGATACGAGCAGTACTTC,CASSPLPGYEQYF
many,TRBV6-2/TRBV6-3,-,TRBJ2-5,TGTGCCAGCAGTTACGCCGAGGTCGGGACCCAGTACTTC,CASSYAEVGTQYF
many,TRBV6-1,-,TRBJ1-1,TGTGCCAGCACTAGAGTAGGGAACACTGAAGCTTTCTTT,CASTRVGNTEAFF
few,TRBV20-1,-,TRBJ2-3,TGCAGTGCTAGTAAAGGGCCGATCACCACAGATACGCAGTATTTT,CSASKGPITTDTQYF
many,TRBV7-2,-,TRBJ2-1,TGTGCCAGCAGCTGGACGGCGGCCGGGGAGCAGTTCTTC,CASSWTAAGEQFF
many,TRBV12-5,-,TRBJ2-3,TGTGCTAGTGGTTCCCATAGCTCAGATACGCAGTATTTT,CASGSHSSDTQYF
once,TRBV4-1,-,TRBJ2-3,TGCGCCAGTGGGTCGACCAAATTTACCAGCACAGATACGCAGTATTTT,CASGSTKFTSTDTQYF
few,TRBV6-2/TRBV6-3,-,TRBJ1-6,TGTGCCAGCAGATCGACCGGGGCAGGGATTTCACCCCTCCACTTT,CASRSTGAGISPLHF
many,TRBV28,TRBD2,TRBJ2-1,TGTGCCAGCAGCCCACCCTTAGCGGGAATGGGGAAAAATGAGCAGTTCTTC,CASSPPLAGMGKNEQFF
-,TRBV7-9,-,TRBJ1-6,TGTGCCAGCTCCCCCTCGGGCTCCCTTTATTCACCCCTCCACTTT,CASSPSGSLYSPLHF
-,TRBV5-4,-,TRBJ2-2,TGTGCCAGCCGCCGGGATGGGGCCGGGGAGCTGTTTTTT,CASRRDGAGELFF
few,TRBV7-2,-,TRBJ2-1,TGTGCCAGCAGCTCCGGGGTACGCTCTGAGCAGTTCTTC,CASSSGVRSEQFF
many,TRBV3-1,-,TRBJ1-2,TGTGCCAGCAGCCCCCGGGGCAATGGGGTATATGGCTACACCTTC,CASSPRGNGVYGYTF
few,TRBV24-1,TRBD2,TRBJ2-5,TGTGCCACCAGAGGTGAGGGACTAGCGGGACAAGAGACCCAGTACTTC,CATRGEGLAGQETQYF
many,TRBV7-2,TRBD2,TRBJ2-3,TGTGCCAGCTCACACCCCTTTCAAGCGGGAGGGATAGTAGGCGCAGATACGCAGTATTTT,CASSHPFQAGGIVGADTQYF
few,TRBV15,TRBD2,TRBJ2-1,TGTGCCACCAGCAGAGGGCGGACTAGCGGGAGCAATGAGCAGTTCTTC,CATSRGRTSGSNEQFF
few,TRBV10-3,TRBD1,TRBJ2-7,TGTGCCATCAGTGTTGACAGGGCCGGGGAGCAGTACTTC,CAISVDRAGEQYF
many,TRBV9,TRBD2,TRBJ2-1,TGTGCCAGCAGCGTGGGACTAGCGGGAGGTTCCTACAATGAGCAGTTCTTC,CASSVGLAGGSYNEQFF
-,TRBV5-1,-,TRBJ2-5,TGCGCCAGCAGCTTGTATAAGGCCGGAGAAGAGACCCAGTACTTC,CASSLYKAGEETQYF
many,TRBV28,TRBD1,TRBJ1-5,TGTGCCAGCAAGGGGGACAGAAGTAATCAGCCCCAGCATTTT,CASKGDRSNQPQHF
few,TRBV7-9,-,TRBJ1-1,TGTGCCGTGGGAGGGGGGAGCACTGAAGCTTTCTTT,CAVGGGSTEAFF
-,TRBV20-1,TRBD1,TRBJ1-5,TGCAGTGCTAGAGTCAGGGGGCTAGGGAGCAATCAGCCCCAGCATTTT,CSARVRGLGSNQPQHF
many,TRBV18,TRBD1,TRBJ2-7,TGTGCCAGCTCAGGCGACAGGGTTAACTACGAGCAGTACTTC,CASSGDRVNYEQYF
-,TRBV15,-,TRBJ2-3,TGTGCCACCAGCAGACTGTGGACAGCCCTCCCAGATACGCAGTATTTT,CATSRLWTALPDTQYF
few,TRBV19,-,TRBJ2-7,TGTGCCAGTAGTATAACTTCAGGGTTCGGCGAGCAGTACTTC,CASSITSGFGEQYF
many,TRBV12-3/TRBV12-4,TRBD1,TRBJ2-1,TGTGCCAGCACCCTCCGTTCCGGGACAGGGGTCCACCCTACCTACAATGAGCAGTTCTTC,CASTLRSGTGVHPTYNEQFF
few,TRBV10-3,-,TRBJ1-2,TGTGCCATCAGTGAGTCAGGCAGGGGCTATGGCTACACCTTC,CAISESGRGYGYTF
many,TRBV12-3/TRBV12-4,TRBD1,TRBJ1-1,TGTGCCAGCATCCTCGAGACAGGGGGCACTCCCTGGGGCACTGAAGCTTTCTTT,CASILETGGTPWGTEAFF
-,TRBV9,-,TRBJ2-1,TGTGCCAGCAGCCGCGGGACTCGATTCGAACGTGAGCAGTTCTTC,CASSRGTRFEREQFF
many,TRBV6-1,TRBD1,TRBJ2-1,TGTGCCAGCACGAGGGGGCGAAACAATGAGCAGTTCTTC,CASTRGRNNEQFF
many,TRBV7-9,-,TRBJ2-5,TGTGCCAGCAGTAGCGCTCAAGAGACCCAGTACTTC,CASSSAQETQYF
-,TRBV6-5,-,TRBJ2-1,TGTGCCAGCAGTTACTCCCCCTTGATTTACAATGAGCAGTTCTTC,CASSYSPLIYNEQFF
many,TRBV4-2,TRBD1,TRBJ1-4,TGTGCCAGCAGTCTTCAGGGGGCCTCTGCAACTAATGAAAAACTGTTTTTT,CASSLQGASATNEKLFF
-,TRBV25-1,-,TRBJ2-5,TGTGCCAGCAGTGAACGGGGGTTCCAAGAGACCCAGTACTTC,CASSERGFQETQYF
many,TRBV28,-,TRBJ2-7,TGTGCCAGCAGAACCGGGACACACGAGCAGTACTTC,CASRTGTHEQYF
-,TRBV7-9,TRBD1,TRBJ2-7,TGTGCCAGCAGCACCGGGACAGACCCCTCTTGGCCCTACGAGCAGTACTTC,CASSTGTDPSWPYEQYF
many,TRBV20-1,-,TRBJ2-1,TGCAGTGCTAACCTTTGGGACGCCACAAACAATGAGCAGTTCTTC,CSANLWDATNNEQFF
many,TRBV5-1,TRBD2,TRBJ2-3,TGCGCCAGCAGCTGGATAGCGGGAGAGGGAGGCACAGATACGCAGTATTTT,CASSWIAGEGGTDTQYF
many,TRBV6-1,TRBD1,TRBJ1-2,TGTGCCAGCAGCCATTCTCGACAGGGGCTCTATGGCTACACCTTC,CASSHSRQGLYGYTF
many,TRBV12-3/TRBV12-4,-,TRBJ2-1,TGTGCCAGCATCGCAGATAGCTCCTACAATGAGCAGTTCTTC,CASIADSSYNEQFF
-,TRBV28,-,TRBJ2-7,TGTGCCAGCAGTTCCCACGGGACACCCTACGAGCAGTACTTC,CASSSHGTPYEQYF